This is a list of T cell receptor beta chains from one sample in a study of Ad26.COV2.S vaccination and SARS-CoV-2 variants. Sequenced by immunoSEQ multiplex PCR; TCRdb stores in-frame clones only, minus some. The sample yields some 370,000 clones, about four fifths seen once. This specimen consisted of peripheral blood, obtained in a trial of Ad26.COV2.S vaccine versus placebo. All receptors derive from a person aged 18 to 65 who received the Ad26.COV2.S COVID-19 vaccine or a placebo. Both conserved end residues are part of each CDR3. Fields, in order: V gene, clone size, J gene, D gene, CDR3 DNA, CDR3 protein. The D gene is left open where the match is weak. A clone size is listed for some rows: how often the clone was seen (once, few, many), or a class if it is expanded.

>TRBV3-1/TRBV3-2|-|TRBJ1-4|-
TGTGCCAGCAGGTTAACAGGGAAGTATAATGAAAAACTGTTTTTT
CASRLTGKYNEKLFF
>TRBV4-1|-|TRBJ2-5|-
TGCGCCAGCAGCCAAGATGAGGGCGGGGTGTACCAAGAGACCCAGTACTTC
CASSQDEGGVYQETQYF
>TRBV7-2|once|TRBJ2-1|-
TGTGCCAGCAGCTTAGCGTACAGGGACAATGAGCAGTTCTTC
CASSLAYRDNEQFF
>TRBV18|-|TRBJ1-2|TRBD1
TGTGCCAGCTCAGAGGACAGGAACTATGGCTACACCTTC
CASSEDRNYGYTF
>TRBV18|-|TRBJ2-6|-
TGTGCCAGCTCCACAGTTTCTGGGGCCAACGTCCTGACTTTC
CASSTVSGANVLTF
>TRBV7-2|-|TRBJ1-5|TRBD1
TGTGCCAGCAGTTCGGACAGGGGGCTTCAGCCCCAGCATTTT
CASSSDRGLQPQHF
>TRBV27|-|TRBJ2-7|TRBD2
TGTGCCAGCAGCTCCGGGACTAGCGGGAGGGCCAAGCGACGCGAGCAGTACTTC
CASSSGTSGRAKRREQYF
>TRBV24-1|-|TRBJ2-1|-
TGTGCCACCAGTGAGGGGATGGACAAGAGGTTCTTC
CATSEGMDKRFF
>TRBV6-5|-|TRBJ2-7|TRBD2
TGTGCCAGCAGTTCCCGACTAGCGGGGGCCTACGAGCAGTACTTC
CASSSRLAGAYEQYF
>TRBV19|-|TRBJ1-5|TRBD1
TGTGCCAGTAGTCCTTATGACAGGGGGCACGATCAGCCCCAGCATTTT
CASSPYDRGHDQPQHF
>TRBV30|-|TRBJ2-1|TRBD2
TGTGCCTGCCGACCCTTCAGCGGGAGGCCTTACAATGAGCAGTTCTTC
CACRPFSGRPYNEQFF
>TRBV4-3|-|TRBJ1-2|-
TGCGCCAGCAGCCTTGACCAGCTGGCCGACTATGGCTACACCTTC
CASSLDQLADYGYTF
>TRBV19|-|TRBJ2-1|-
TGTGCCAGTAGTATTAGCTTGGGTCTGAGCTCCTACAATGAGCAGTTCTTC
CASSISLGLSSYNEQFF
>TRBV28|-|TRBJ2-2|TRBD2
TGTGCCAGCAAACTAGCGGCTTTAACCGGGGAGCTGTTTTTT
CASKLAALTGELFF
>TRBV24-1|-|TRBJ1-5|TRBD1
TGTGCCACCAGTGATTTGCGATTGTCCGGCCAGGACAGGGGGAAATATAGCAATCAGCCCCAGCATTTT
CATSDLRLSGQDRGKYSNQPQHF
>TRBV18|-|TRBJ2-2|-
TGTGCCAGCTCCCCCATCACCCTAAACACCGGGGAGCTGTTTTTT
CASSPITLNTGELFF
>TRBV30|few|TRBJ2-1|-
TGTGCCTGGACCCCATGGGGTGGCTACAATGAGCAGTTCTTC
CAWTPWGGYNEQFF
>TRBV7-9|-|TRBJ1-5|-
TGTGCCAGCAGCACCTCAGTGGCCTGGCGCAATCAGCCCCAGCATTTT
CASSTSVAWRNQPQHF
>TRBV12-3/TRBV12-4|few|TRBJ2-7|-
TGTGCCAGCAGCTTTTTTGGCGAGCAGTACTTC
CASSFFGEQYF
>TRBV6-5|few|TRBJ2-3|-
TGTGCCAGCAGCCCCGGGTGGTTCAGGGCAGATACGCAGTATTTT
CASSPGWFRADTQYF
>TRBV7-2|few|TRBJ1-2|-
TGTGCCAGCAGCTTCGGAACGGCCCTGGGGAACTATGGCTACACCTTC
CASSFGTALGNYGYTF
>TRBV3-1/TRBV3-2|-|TRBJ2-4|-
TGTGCCAGCAGCCAAGGAGGACTAGCCAAAAACATTCAGTACTTC
CASSQGGLAKNIQYF
>TRBV5-4|-|TRBJ1-2|TRBD1
TGTGCCAGCAGCAACCGGGACAGGCAGTTAGCTAACTATGGCTACACCTTC
CASSNRDRQLANYGYTF
>TRBV6-1|-|TRBJ2-3|-
TGTGCCAGCAGTGACACCGGACGTCCAGATACGCAGTATTTT
CASSDTGRPDTQYF
>TRBV19|-|TRBJ2-3|TRBD2
TGTGCCAGTAGGCCAGCGGGAGGTCATACGCAGTATTTT
CASRPAGGHTQYF
>TRBV7-9|-|TRBJ2-5|TRBD1
TGTGCCAGCAGCCGGGGACAGTTCCAAGAGACCCAGTACTTC
CASSRGQFQETQYF
>TRBV6-6|-|TRBJ1-2|-
TGTGCCAGCAGTTACTTCCCCGGCGGACCTAACTATGGCTACACCTTC
CASSYFPGGPNYGYTF
>TRBV6-5|few|TRBJ1-6|-
TGTGCCAGCAGAGAGGGTGTCTCACCCCTCCACTTT
CASREGVSPLHF
>TRBV4-1|-|TRBJ2-3|-
TGCGCCAGCAGCGCAACAGGGTCTGGGAGGGGGATCCATACGCAGTATTTT
CASSATGSGRGIHTQYF
>TRBV29-1|-|TRBJ2-7|-
TGCAGCGTTGTCGCAGTGTCGGACTACGAGCAGTACTTC
CSVVAVSDYEQYF
>TRBV24-1|-|TRBJ2-1|TRBD1
TGTGCCACCAGTGGTGGGGACAGGTTAATGGACAATGAGCAGTTCTTC
CATSGGDRLMDNEQFF
>TRBV7-9|few|TRBJ1-1|TRBD1
TGTGCCAGCAGCCGAATCACAGGGGCCACTGAAGCTTTCTTT
CASSRITGATEAFF
>TRBV14|-|TRBJ2-3|-
TGTGCCAGCAGCCAAGAGGACAGCGCCCCGTATTTT
CASSQEDSAPYF
>TRBV4-1|once|TRBJ1-2|-
TGCGCCAGCAGCCAAGGCATTTACGCTGGGGGCTACACCTTC
CASSQGIYAGGYTF
>TRBV7-2|-|TRBJ2-7|-
TGTGCCAGCAGCTTAGAGGTAGCGAGCTCCTACGAGCAGTACTTC
CASSLEVASSYEQYF
>TRBV29-1|-|TRBJ1-4|-
TGCAGCACACGGACGGGCACTAATGAAAAACTGTTTTTT
CSTRTGTNEKLFF
>TRBV3-1/TRBV3-2|-|TRBJ1-1|-
TGTGCCAGCAGCCAAGATATGGGCACTGAAGCTTTCTTT
CASSQDMGTEAFF
>TRBV7-8|-|TRBJ1-3|-
TGTGCCAGCAGCAAAGGACAGACGTCTGGAAACACCATATATTTT
CASSKGQTSGNTIYF
>TRBV4-1|-|TRBJ2-7|TRBD2
TGCGCCAGCAGCCAACGAGTCGGGGGGGGAATTTTTACCTACGAGCAGTACTTC
CASSQRVGGGIFTYEQYF
>TRBV25-1|-|TRBJ2-3|TRBD2
TGTGCCAGCAGTGATTCTCTAGCGGGAGATACGCAGTATTTT
CASSDSLAGDTQYF
>TRBV5-1|-|TRBJ2-1|-
TGCGCCAGCAGCATGGGGGATGAACACAATGAGCAGTTCTTC
CASSMGDEHNEQFF
>TRBV19|-|TRBJ2-2|-
TGTGCCAGTAGTCTAAGCGGGCGGAGCTGGTCTGGGGAGCTGTTTTTT
CASSLSGRSWSGELFF
>TRBV4-2|-|TRBJ1-1|-
TGTGCCAGCAGCCAACCGGCAGGCACCTTTTCGGTCACTGAAGCTTTCTTT
CASSQPAGTFSVTEAFF
>TRBV5-5|-|TRBJ2-7|TRBD1
TGTGCCAGCAGCGCCCGGGACAGCTACGAGCAGTACTTC
CASSARDSYEQYF
>TRBV28|once|TRBJ1-5|-
TGTGCCAGCAGTCGCGCATCACAGTGGGGTGGCCAGCCCCAGCATTTT
CASSRASQWGGQPQHF
>TRBV29-1|-|TRBJ1-2|-
TGCAGCGTTGAGTCCGGGAAGCGCTATGGCTACACCTTC
CSVESGKRYGYTF
>TRBV11-2|-|TRBJ1-5|TRBD1
TGTGCCAGCAGCTTAGGGGCAGGGGGCGTGAATCAGCCCCAGCATTTT
CASSLGAGGVNQPQHF
>TRBV7-8|-|TRBJ2-1|-
TGTGCCAGCAGCTTAGCCCAGGGTACCTACAATGAGCAGTTCTTC
CASSLAQGTYNEQFF
>TRBV5-5|-|TRBJ2-7|-
TGTGCCAGCAGCTTGAAGGAGGGACATAGTTCCTACGAGCAGTACTTC
CASSLKEGHSSYEQYF
>TRBV30|few|TRBJ2-3|-
TGTGCCTGGAGCCACGGAGGAGATACGCAGTATTTT
CAWSHGGDTQYF
>TRBV10-1|-|TRBJ1-1|-
TGCGCCAGCAGTGAGTTAACCAGGGGAATGGCTTTCTTT
CASSELTRGMAFF
>TRBV19|-|TRBJ1-2|-
TGTGCCAGTAGTAAGGGGGGCCGAGCTAACTATGGCTACACCTTC
CASSKGGRANYGYTF
>TRBV7-3|-|TRBJ2-1|-
TGTGCCAGCTGCGAGACAGTGAGCTCCTACAATGAGCAGTTCTTC
CASCETVSSYNEQFF
>TRBV5-4|-|TRBJ2-7|-
TGTGCCAGCAGCTTGAATCCAGGAGAAACCTACGAGCAGTACTTC
CASSLNPGETYEQYF